What follows are 7 T cell receptor beta chains derived from one specimen sequenced in a study of blood T cell repertoires in COVID-19. Sequenced by immunoSEQ multiplex PCR; TCRdb stores in-frame clones only, minus some. The sample lists about 32,000 clones; over 90% were seen once. Sequencing was performed on peripheral blood. These TCRs come from a male donor with active COVID-19.

This rearrangement joins TRBV7-9 to TRBJ2-2, with D unclear. V was shortened by 8 bases and J by 1 base, with 11 bases between the two germline ends. The CDR3 runs to 14 residues. Germline-derived CDR1 and CDR2 are SEHNR and FQNEAQ (reference sequence). CDR3 amino acids: CASLEAMNTGELFF. DNA of the CDR3: TGTGCCAGCTTAGAGGCAATGAACACCGGGGAGCTGTTTTTT.

This clone has a single count. The genes are TRBV2 and TRBJ1-2; 11 nucleotides agree with TRBD1. The junction had 12 bases not matched to a gene; V was cut back by 8 bases and J by 4 bases. The germline V gene has CDR1 SNHLY and CDR2 FYNNEI. The CDR3 spans 16 residues. This chain's CDR3 is CASGSGTGGGGYGYTF. The CDR3 DNA is TGTGCCAGCGGTTCCGGGACAGGGGGTGGTGGCTATGGCTACACCTTC. The complete variable domain, with remaining parts taken from reference TRBV2 and TRBJ1-2, reads EPEVTQTPSHQVTQMGQEVILRCVPISNHLYFYWYRQILGQKVEFLVSFYNNEISEKSEIFDDQFSVERPDGSNFTLKIRSTKLEDSAMYFCASGSGTGGGGYGYTFGSGTRLTVV.

This clone was found once. V gene TRBV19 combines with J gene TRBJ1-1, with 8 nucleotides matching TRBD1. V was clipped by 4 bases and J by 2 bases; unmatched bases: 6. The CDR3 extends over 15 amino acids. The germline V gene has CDR1 LNHDA and CDR2 SQIVND (reference sequence). In nucleotides, the CDR3 is TGTGCCAGTAGTACATCGGGACAGGCCAACACTGAAGCTTTCTTT. Residues: CASSTSGQANTEAFF.

The chain employs TRBV28 and TRBJ2-1; the match to TRBD2 covers 9 bases. Trimming removed 8 bases from V and 5 bases from J; junction bases left unmatched: 4. There are 13 residues in the CDR3. CDR1 MDHEN and CDR2 SYDVKM come from the germline V gene. CDR3 protein: CASGRLADNEQFF. The CDR3 region has the DNA TGTGCCAGCGGAAGACTAGCGGACAATGAGCAGTTCTTC.

Turning to this clone: One junction end disagrees with the germline gene, perhaps due to a read error. The chain employs TRBV7-7 and TRBJ2-2; D possibly uses TRBD1 or TRBD2 (6 bases each). The CDR3 consists of 15 residues. Germline V gene sequence: CDR1 SSHAT, CDR2 FNYEAQ (reference sequence). CDR3 DNA: TGTGCTAGCAGCTTAGGAGGGGGGAACACCGGGGAGCTGTTTTTT. Protein sequence: CASSLGGGNTGELFF.

The chain recombines TRBV27 with TRBJ1-2, with 7 bases identical to TRBD1. The ends lost 5 bases at V and 6 bases at J; junction bases unmatched: 12. Germline V gives CDR1 MNHEY, CDR2 SMNVEV (reference sequence). The CDR3 contains 15 residues. The CDR3 protein is CASSIRLGQPDGYTF. In DNA form, the CDR3 reads TGTGCCAGCAGTATAAGATTGGGACAGCCTGATGGCTACACCTTC.

V and J are TRBV6-5 and TRBJ2-5; 7 nucleotides match TRBD2. CDR3 length equals 15 residues. Trimming cost V 10 bases and J 0 bases; bases outside gene matches: 11. Germline V lookup: CDR1 MNHEY, CDR2 SVGAGI. CDR3 nucleotides: TGTGCCATCTCCCGAGGAGCGGGGTACCAAGAGACCCAGTACTTC. This gives the protein CAISRGAGYQETQYF.